This TCR beta chain appears in the sequencing data of a study of cytomegalovirus exposure and HLA in healthy donors. Study-wide context: Within an early data release were about 80 million unique TCRs drawn from HLA-typed donors.

It was with 60 Vbeta and 13 Jbeta primers that the PCR ran. Clones were sequenced by immunoSEQ multiplex PCR, and TCRdb holds only the in-frame ones, with some missing. Of over 150,000 clones detected, around four fifths appear once; the ten largest clones hold around 0.97%. A single count supports this clone. As yet, its antigen is unknown. Study-level points and caveats: A later analysis, which compared TCR beta chains of equal frequency, found the HLA-associated ones more clonally expanded. An analysis was carried out later, and it reportedly showed fewer N-insertions in an Asian-associated ancestry cluster than the roughly 670-donor mean.

V lost 7 bases to trimming and J lost 3 bases, with 6 bases between them. The CDR3 spans 11 residues. Looked up from germline, CDR1 is LNHDA and CDR2 is SQIVND (reference sequence). This chain links TRBV19 with TRBJ1-1, with D unclear. The sequence came from a girl under 10 years old in good health and CMV-seropositive. The sequencing input was PBMCs. CDR3 sequence (DNA): TGTGCCAGTACACGGGACACTGAAGCTTTCTTT. Translation gives CASTRDTEAFF.